This T cell receptor (beta chain) was sequenced for a study of shared clonotypes between healthy human individuals. Overall study results and limits: The study drew on few donors, limiting represented genetic and exposure-history diversity. With a handful of donors compared, around 5.4% of naive CD4 clonotypes were shared.

Regarding this clone: What it binds is unknown.

Libraries were prepared by immunoSEQ multiplex PCR; TCRdb keeps only in-frame clonotypes and omits some of them. The sample includes about 690,000 clones, about nine tenths of them seen just once. CD45RO+ cells and CCR7-negative CD45RA+ TemRA cells were combined as CD8 memory. V lost 5 bases to trimming and J lost 1 base; unmatched junction nucleotides: 5. The CDR3 loop spans 15 amino acids. Germline V gene sequence: CDR1 MDHEN, CDR2 SYDVKM. The V call is TRBV28, the J call TRBJ1-1; 9 bases map to TRBD1. Sequenced material: memory CD8+ T cells from PBMCs. Subset reported: CD45RO+ cells pooled with CCR7-negative TemRA cells. This TCR came from a young man in good health. Some clones in this sample may be carry-over from other donors' samples. CDR3 amino acids: CASSGDREGNTEAFF. The DNA of the CDR3 is TGTGCCAGCAGTGGGGACAGGGAGGGGAACACTGAAGCTTTCTTT. Full variable domain (rest looked up from reference TRBV28 and TRBJ1-1): DVKVTQSSRYLVKRTGEKVFLECVQDMDHENMFWYRQDPGLGLRLIYFSYDVKMKEKGDIPEGYSVSREKKERFSLILESASTNQTSMYLCASSGDREGNTEAFFGQGTRLTVV.